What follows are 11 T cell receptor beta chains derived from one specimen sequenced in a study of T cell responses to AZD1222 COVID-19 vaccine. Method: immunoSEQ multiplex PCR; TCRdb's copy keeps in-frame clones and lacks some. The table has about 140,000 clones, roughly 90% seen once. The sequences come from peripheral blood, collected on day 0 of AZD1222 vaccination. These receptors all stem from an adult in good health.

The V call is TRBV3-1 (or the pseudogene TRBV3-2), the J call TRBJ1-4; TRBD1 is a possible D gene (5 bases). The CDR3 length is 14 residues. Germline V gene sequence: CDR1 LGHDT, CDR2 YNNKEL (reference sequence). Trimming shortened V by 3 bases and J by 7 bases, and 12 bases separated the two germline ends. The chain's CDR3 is CASSQYRGGEKLFF. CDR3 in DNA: TGTGCCAGCAGCCAGTATCGGGGGGGTGAAAAACTGTTTTTT.

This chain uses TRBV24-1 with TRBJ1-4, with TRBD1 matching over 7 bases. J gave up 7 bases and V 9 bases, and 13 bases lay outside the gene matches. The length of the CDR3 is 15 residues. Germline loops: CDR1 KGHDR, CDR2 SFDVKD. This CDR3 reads CATRKSDRESEKLFF. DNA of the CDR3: TGTGCCACCCGAAAGAGTGACAGGGAGAGTGAAAAACTGTTTTTT.

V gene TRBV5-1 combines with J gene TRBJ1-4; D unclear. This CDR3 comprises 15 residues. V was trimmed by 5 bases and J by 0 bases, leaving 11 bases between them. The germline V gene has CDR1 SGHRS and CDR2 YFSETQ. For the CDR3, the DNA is TGCGCCAGCAGGGCGAGCAGAGCAACTAATGAAAAACTGTTTTTT. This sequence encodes CASRASRATNEKLFF. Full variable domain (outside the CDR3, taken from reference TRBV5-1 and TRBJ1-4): KAGVTQTPRYLIKTRGQQVTLSCSPISGHRSVSWYQQTPGQGLQFLFEYFSETQRNKGNFPGRFSGRQFSNSRSEMNVSTLELGDSALYLCASRASRATNEKLFFGSGTQLSVL.

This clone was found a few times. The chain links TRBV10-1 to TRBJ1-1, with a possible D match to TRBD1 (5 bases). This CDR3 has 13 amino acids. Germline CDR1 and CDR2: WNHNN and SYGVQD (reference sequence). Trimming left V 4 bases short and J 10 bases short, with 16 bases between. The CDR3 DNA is TGCGCCAGCAGTGGGGGGGAGGGCAGTCCAGCTTTCTTT. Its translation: CASSGGEGSPAFF.

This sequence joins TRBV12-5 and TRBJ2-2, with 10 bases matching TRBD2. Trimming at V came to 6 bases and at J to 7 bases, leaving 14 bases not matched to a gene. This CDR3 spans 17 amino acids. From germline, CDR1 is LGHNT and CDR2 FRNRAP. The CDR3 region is CASGSRGAGGPGGELFF. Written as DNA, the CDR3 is TGTGCTAGTGGATCTCGGGGAGCGGGGGGGCCCGGCGGGGAGCTGTTTTTT.

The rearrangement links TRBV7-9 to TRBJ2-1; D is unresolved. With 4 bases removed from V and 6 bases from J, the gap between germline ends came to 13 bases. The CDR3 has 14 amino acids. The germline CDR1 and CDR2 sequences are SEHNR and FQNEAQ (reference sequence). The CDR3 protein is CASSSPDTLNEQFF. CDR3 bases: TGTGCCAGCAGCTCCCCAGACACCCTCAATGAGCAGTTCTTC. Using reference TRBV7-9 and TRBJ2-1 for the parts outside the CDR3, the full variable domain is DTGVSQNPRHKITKRGQNVTFRCDPISEHNRLYWYRQTLGQGPEFLTYFQNEAQLEKSRLLSDRFSAERPKGSFSTLEIQRTEQGDSAMYLCASSSPDTLNEQFFGPGTRLTVL.

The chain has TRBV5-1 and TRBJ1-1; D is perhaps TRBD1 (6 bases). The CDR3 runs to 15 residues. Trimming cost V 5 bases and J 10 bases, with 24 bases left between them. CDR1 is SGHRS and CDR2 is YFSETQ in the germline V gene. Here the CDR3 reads CASRTQTQGTLRAFF. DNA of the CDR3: TGCGCCAGCAGAACACAAACGCAGGGGACCTTGCGAGCTTTCTTT.

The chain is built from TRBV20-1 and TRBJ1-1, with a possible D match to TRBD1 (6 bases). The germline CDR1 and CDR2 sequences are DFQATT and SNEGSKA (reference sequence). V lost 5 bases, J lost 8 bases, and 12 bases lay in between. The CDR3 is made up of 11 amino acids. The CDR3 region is CSAPLDREAFF. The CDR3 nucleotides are TGCAGTGCTCCCCTCGACAGGGAAGCTTTCTTT.

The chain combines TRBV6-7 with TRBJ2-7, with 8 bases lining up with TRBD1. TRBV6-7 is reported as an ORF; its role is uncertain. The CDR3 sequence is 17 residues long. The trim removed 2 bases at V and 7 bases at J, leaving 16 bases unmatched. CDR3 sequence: CASSYPLRQGKAWEQYF. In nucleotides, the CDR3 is TGTGCCAGCAGTTACCCCCTCCGACAGGGGAAGGCTTGGGAGCAGTACTTC.

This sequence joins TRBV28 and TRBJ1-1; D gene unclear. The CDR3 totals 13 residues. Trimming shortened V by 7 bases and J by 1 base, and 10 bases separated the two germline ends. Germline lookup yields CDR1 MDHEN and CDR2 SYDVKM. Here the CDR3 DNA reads TGTGCCAGCACTCAAGACGGGAACACTGAAGCTTTCTTT. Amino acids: CASTQDGNTEAFF.

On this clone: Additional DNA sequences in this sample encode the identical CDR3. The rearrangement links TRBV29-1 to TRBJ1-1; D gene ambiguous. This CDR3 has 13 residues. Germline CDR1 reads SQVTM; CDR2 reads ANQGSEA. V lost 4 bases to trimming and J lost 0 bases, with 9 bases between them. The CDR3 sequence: CSVAVTLNTEAFF. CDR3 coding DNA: TGCAGCGTTGCCGTTACTTTGAACACTGAAGCTTTCTTT. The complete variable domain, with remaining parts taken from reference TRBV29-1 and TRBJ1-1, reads SAVISQKPSRDICQRGTSLTIQCQVDSQVTMMFWYRQQPGQSLTLIATANQGSEATYESGFVIDKFPISRPNLTFSTLTVSNMSPEDSSIYLCSVAVTLNTEAFFGQGTRLTVV.